This T cell receptor beta chain stems from a study of blood T cell repertoires in COVID-19. Study details: Specimens from acute and convalescent COVID-19 originated in the United States, Italy and Spain. T cells, B-cell-depleted T cells, or PBMCs supplied cDNA or gDNA.

The CDR3 totals 14 residues. Germline-derived CDR1 and CDR2 are MNHEY and SMNVEV (reference sequence). V lost 0 bases to trimming and J lost 9 bases, with 12 bases between them. This clone has only a few counts. Per the original methods: Estimated nucleated cell counts came from reference gene primer amplification. Only in-frame clones appear in the TCRdb table, and some are missing; sequencing was by immunoSEQ multiplex PCR. The V and J calls and clone size were taken over from that table, and D and trimming were inferred from the DNA. Of 200,000 to 250,000 clones detected, about 85% appear once; the ten largest clones hold over 0.95%.

The clonotype originates from a middle-aged man with acute or convalescent COVID-19. Specimen: peripheral blood. The J gene is TRBJ1-5, the V gene TRBV27, with D tentatively TRBD1 (5 bases). DNA of the CDR3: TGTGCCAGCAGTTTATCAAGGGGCCAAGCGCCCCAGCATTTT. This translates into CASSLSRGQAPQHF.